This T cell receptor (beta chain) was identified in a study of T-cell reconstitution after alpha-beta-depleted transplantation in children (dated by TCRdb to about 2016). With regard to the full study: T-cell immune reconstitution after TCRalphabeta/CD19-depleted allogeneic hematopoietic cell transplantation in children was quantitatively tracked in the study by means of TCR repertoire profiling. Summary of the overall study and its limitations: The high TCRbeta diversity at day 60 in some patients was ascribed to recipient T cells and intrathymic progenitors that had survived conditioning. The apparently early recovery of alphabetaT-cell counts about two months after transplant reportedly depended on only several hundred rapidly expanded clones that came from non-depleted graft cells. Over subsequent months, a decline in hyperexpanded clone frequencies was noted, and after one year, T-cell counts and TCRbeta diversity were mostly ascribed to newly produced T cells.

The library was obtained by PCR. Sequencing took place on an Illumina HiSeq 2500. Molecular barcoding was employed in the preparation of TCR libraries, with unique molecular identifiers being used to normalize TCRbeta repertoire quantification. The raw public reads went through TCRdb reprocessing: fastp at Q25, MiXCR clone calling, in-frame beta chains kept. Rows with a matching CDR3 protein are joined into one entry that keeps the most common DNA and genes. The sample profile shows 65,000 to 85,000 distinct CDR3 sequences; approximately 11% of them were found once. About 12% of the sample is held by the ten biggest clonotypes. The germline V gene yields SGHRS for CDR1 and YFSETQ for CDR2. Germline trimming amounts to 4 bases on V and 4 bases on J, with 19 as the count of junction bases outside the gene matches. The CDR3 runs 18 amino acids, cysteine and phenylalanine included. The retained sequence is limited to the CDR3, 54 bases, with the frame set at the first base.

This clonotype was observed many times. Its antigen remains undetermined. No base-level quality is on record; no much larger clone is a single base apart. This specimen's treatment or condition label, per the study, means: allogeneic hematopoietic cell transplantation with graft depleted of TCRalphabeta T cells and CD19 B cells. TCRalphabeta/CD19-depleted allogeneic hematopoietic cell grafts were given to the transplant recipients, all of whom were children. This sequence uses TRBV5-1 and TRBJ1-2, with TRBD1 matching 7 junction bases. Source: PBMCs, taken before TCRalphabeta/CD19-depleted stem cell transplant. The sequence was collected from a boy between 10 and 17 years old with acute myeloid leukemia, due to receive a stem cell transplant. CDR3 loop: CASSLEGDRGGDPYGYTF. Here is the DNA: TGCGCCAGCAGCCTGGAGGGGGACAGAGGCGGGGATCCCTATGGCTACACCTTC. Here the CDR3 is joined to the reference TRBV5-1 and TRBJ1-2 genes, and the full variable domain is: KAGVTQTPRYLIKTRGQQVTLSCSPISGHRSVSWYQQTPGQGLQFLFEYFSETQRNKGNFPGRFSGRQFSNSRSEMNVSTLELGDSALYLCASSLEGDRGGDPYGYTFGSGTRLTVV.